A single sample is the source of the 19 T cell receptor beta chains below, sequenced in a study of early T cells in non-severe SARS-CoV-2 infection (TCRdb year 2021). Libraries were built with 5' RACE. For sequencing, a NextSeq 500 was employed. Through fastp at Q25 and MiXCR, TCRdb rebuilt clones from the public reads, retaining in-frame beta chains. Records with the same CDR3 protein are collapsed into one entry carrying the most frequent genes and DNA. The sample includes 70,000 or so distinct CDR3 sequences, with around 12% observed a single time. The biggest ten clones account for roughly 1.3% of the sample. The source material was whole blood. The origin of the receptors is an adult who was a healthcare worker with PCR-confirmed SARS-CoV-2 infection or an uninfected control (not recorded which).

Ten or more counts support this clonotype. The V call is TRBV9, the J call TRBJ2-7; 11 bases agree with TRBD1. The CDR3 has 14 residues. V lost 3 bases to trimming and J lost 4 bases; unmatched junction nucleotides: 3. The germline V gene has CDR1 SGDLS and CDR2 YYNGEE. CDR3 sequence (DNA): TGTGCCAGCAGCGAAGGACAGGGGGCATACGAGCAGTACTTC. Its translation is CASSEGQGAYEQYF.

The CDR3 reads CASRPGSNQPQHF. The CDR3 DNA reads as TGTGCCAGCAGGCCGGGAAGCAATCAGCCCCAGCATTTT. The chain recombines TRBV28 with TRBJ1-5; D unclear. Germline V lookup: CDR1 MDHEN, CDR2 SYDVKM. The CDR3 is 13 amino acids. The V gene lost 6 bases and the J gene lost 1 base, with 7 bases spanning the gap.

This clonotype was recorded at least ten times. The V call is TRBV20-1, the J call TRBJ2-7; D may be TRBD1 or TRBD2 (5 bases each). The germline V gene encodes CDR1 DFQATT and CDR2 SNEGSKA (reference sequence). Trimming cost V 0 bases and J 10 bases, with 22 bases left between them. The CDR3 runs 15 residues. CDR3 loop: CSARDMNKGLASQYF. The CDR3, as DNA: TGCAGTGCTAGAGATATGAACAAGGGGCTAGCAAGCCAGTACTTC.

This clonotype was recorded at least ten times. V and J are TRBV10-3 and TRBJ1-5, with a weak D call TRBD1 (5 bases). V shed 2 bases and J shed 7 bases, with 9 bases lying between them. Germline CDR1 ENHRY, CDR2 SYGVKD. The CDR3 length is 13 residues. CDR3 sequence reads: CAISEQGEQPQHF. The CDR3 DNA is TGTGCCATCAGTGAGCAGGGAGAACAGCCCCAGCATTTT.

This clonotype came up many times. V and J are TRBV10-3 and TRBJ2-2; D perhaps matches TRBD2 (5 bases). The germline V gene encodes CDR1 ENHRY and CDR2 SYGVKD. The CDR3 is made up of 17 amino acids. With 4 bases removed from V and 2 bases from J, the gap between germline ends came to 17 bases. CDR3 in amino acids: CAISVSERRGNTGELFF. The CDR3 coding sequence is TGTGCCATCAGTGTTAGCGAGAGGCGTGGCAACACCGGGGAGCTGTTTTTT.

This clonotype was counted at least ten times. This chain joins TRBV11-2 and TRBJ2-1; D is unresolved. The CDR3 sequence is 16 residues long. The V gene lost 1 base and the J gene lost 6 bases, with 16 bases spanning the gap. CDR1 and CDR2 (germline): SGHAT, FQNNGV. The CDR3 is CASSLGGKPSRNEQFF. The CDR3 nucleotides read TGTGCCAGCAGCTTAGGGGGAAAACCCTCACGCAATGAGCAGTTCTTC.

This clonotype has at least ten counts. The chain links TRBV20-1 to TRBJ1-1, with D unresolved. CDR3 size: 13 residues. V was clipped by 1 base and J by 0 bases, with 6 bases between them. Per germline, CDR1 DFQATT and CDR2 SNEGSKA (reference sequence). In DNA, the CDR3 is TGCAGTGCTAGAGGCCCGATGAACACTGAAGCTTTCTTT. Its translation: CSARGPMNTEAFF.

This clonotype was seen at least ten times. The CDR3: CASSQSSAGNNEQFF. The CDR3 region has the DNA TGCGCCAGCAGCCAGTCCTCGGCAGGGAACAATGAGCAGTTCTTC. This chain links TRBV4-3 with TRBJ2-1; D is possibly TRBD1 (5 bases). Trimming pared 3 bases from V and 5 bases from J, leaving 14 bases between. The CDR3 contains 15 residues. Germline loops: CDR1 LGHNA, CDR2 YSLEER.

This clonotype came up a few times. This CDR3 is CASSVSGATNEKLFF. DNA of the CDR3: TGTGCCAGCAGCGTCTCAGGCGCAACTAATGAAAAACTGTTTTTT. The rearrangement links TRBV9 to TRBJ1-4; D gene ambiguous. Trimming removed 2 bases at V and 0 bases at J, with 8 bases between. From germline, CDR1 is SGDLS and CDR2 YYNGEE. This CDR3 is built from 15 residues.

This clonotype was seen a few times. The genes are TRBV29-1 and TRBJ1-1, with 9 positions matching TRBD1. CDR1 is SQVTM and CDR2 is ANQGSEA in the germline V gene. The CDR3 loop spans 14 amino acids. J lost 4 bases, V lost 7 bases, and 10 bases had no gene match. The CDR3 loop reads CSAWDRVIGTEAFF. CDR3 DNA: TGCAGCGCCTGGGACAGGGTAATTGGCACTGAAGCTTTCTTT.

This clonotype was counted a few times. J is TRBJ2-7 and V is TRBV5-6; no firm D call. CDR1 SGHDT and CDR2 YYEEEE come from the germline V gene. The CDR3 sequence is 16 residues long. Trimming left V 3 bases short and J 2 bases short, with 18 bases between. CDR3 sequence (DNA): TGTGCCAGCAGCTCCCTGGGTATGTCGCTAACCTACGAGCAGTACTTC. Amino acids: CASSSLGMSLTYEQYF.

In this sample, this clonotype turned up many times. The rearrangement links TRBV12-3 or TRBV12-4 to TRBJ2-6; 7 bases are shared with TRBD1. The trim removed 5 bases at V and 3 bases at J, leaving 13 bases unmatched. The CDR3 length is 18 residues. The CDR3 bases are TGTGCCAGCAGTCCAGACAGGGTACGGCGCAATGGGGCCAACGTCCTGACTTTC. Amino acid sequence: CASSPDRVRRNGANVLTF.

This clonotype was detected many times. CDR3 amino acids: CASSQEGLNTEAFF. The CDR3 nucleotides read TGCGCCAGCAGCCAAGAGGGACTGAACACTGAAGCTTTCTTT. The chain joins TRBV4-3 to TRBJ1-1; D is possibly TRBD1 (5 bases). Germline assignment: CDR1 LGHNA and CDR2 YSLEER. There are 14 residues in the CDR3. Trimming cost V 0 bases and J 0 bases, with 5 bases left between them.

This clonotype has more than one count but fewer than ten. The chain combines TRBV12-3 or TRBV12-4 with TRBJ2-1; TRBD1 matches at 9 bases. J was trimmed by 2 bases and V by 7 bases; bases with no gene match: 6. CDR3 length: 15 amino acids. The CDR3 is CASNPTGGPYNEQFF. In DNA, the CDR3 is TGTGCCAGCAACCCTACAGGGGGCCCCTACAATGAGCAGTTCTTC.

The chain links TRBV27 to TRBJ1-6; the match to TRBD1 covers 7 bases. The V segment lost 2 bases and the J segment 3 bases; nucleotides outside the gene matches: 4. This CDR3 is built from 16 residues. CDR1 and CDR2 from the germline V gene are MNHEY and SMNVEV (reference sequence). The CDR3 region has the DNA TGTGCCAGCAGTTTAAAGGGACAGCACTATAATTCACCCCTCCACTTT. Amino acid sequence: CASSLKGQHYNSPLHF.

This clonotype was recorded many times. The chain links TRBV11-2 to TRBJ2-1, with D perhaps matching TRBD1 or TRBD2 (5 bases each). V was trimmed by 0 bases and J by 4 bases, leaving 19 bases between them. The CDR3 totals 18 residues. Per the germline V gene, CDR1 is SGHAT and CDR2 is FQNNGV. The CDR3 bases are TGTGCCAGCAGCTTAGATCCCCAGGGAGCCTCTGATTACAATGAGCAGTTCTTC. Its translation is CASSLDPQGASDYNEQFF.

The chain uses TRBV30 and TRBJ2-3; 13 positions match TRBD2. The V gene end was trimmed by 5 bases and the J gene end by 6 bases; junction bases not matched to a gene: 5. Germline V gives CDR1 GTSNPN, CDR2 SVGIG (reference sequence). The CDR3 is 14 residues long. CDR3 in amino acids: CAWGLAGVWDTQYF. CDR3 DNA sequence: TGTGCCTGGGGACTAGCGGGAGTATGGGATACGCAGTATTTT.

This clonotype has a count of ten or more. The CDR3 loop is CASSLGQGVMKQFF. The CDR3 DNA reads as TGTGCCAGCAGCCTAGGACAGGGGGTGATGAAGCAGTTCTTC. The V and J genes are TRBV14 and TRBJ2-1; 10 bases align to TRBD1. The V segment lost 4 bases and the J segment 11 bases; nucleotides outside the gene matches: 8. Germline CDR1 is SGHDN and CDR2 is FVKESK. This CDR3 has 14 residues.

This clonotype was recorded at least ten times. The chain has TRBV7-2 and TRBJ2-7; D call uncertain. Trimming cost V 2 bases and J 9 bases, with 20 bases left between them. This CDR3 is 15 amino acids long. Germline assignment: CDR1 SGHTA and CDR2 FQGNSA. CDR3 in DNA: TGTGCCAGCAGCTTAAAGTCTAAAGGAAGTGTTGGGCAGTACTTC. Amino acids: CASSLKSKGSVGQYF. The variable domain in full, with the rest retrieved from reference TRBV7-2 and TRBJ2-7, is GAGVSQSPSNKVTEKGKDVELRCDPISGHTALYWYRQSLGQGLEFLIYFQGNSAPDKSGLPSDRFSAERTGGSVSTLTIQRTQQEDSAVYLCASSLKSKGSVGQYFGPGTRLTVT.